Below are 2 T cell receptor beta chains sequenced from a single sample in a study of T cell clones after liver transplantation. Assay used: immunoSEQ multiplex PCR; TCRdb lists only in-frame clones, some missing. The sample consists of 95,000 to 110,000 clones, 84% of them appearing once. Here the sequenced sample was CD4+ T cells from blood, taken approximately 45 months after liver transplant. Every receptor here comes from a human patient who received a liver transplant. Some T cells could come from the graft donor.

The chain combines TRBV18 with TRBJ1-2; D gene ambiguous. CDR3 length equals 15 residues. The V gene lost 3 bases and the J gene lost 2 bases, with 13 bases spanning the gap. CDR1 is KGHSH, CDR2 LQKENI, per germline. This chain's CDR3 is CASSPQNDGNYGYTF. The CDR3 bases are TGTGCCAGCTCACCCCAAAATGACGGGAACTATGGCTACACCTTC.

The gene calls are TRBV2 and TRBJ1-6, with 7 bases identical to TRBD1. V was pared by 5 bases and J by 10 bases, with 8 bases of the junction left unmatched. CDR1 is SNHLY, CDR2 FYNNEI, per germline. The CDR3 totals 14 residues. The CDR3 DNA reads TGTGCCAGCAGTAGCGACAGGGTCCACTCACCCCTCCACTTT. As protein: CASSSDRVHSPLHF.